The 23 T cell receptor beta chains listed next were all sequenced from one sample in a study of blood T cells in healthy people across ages. Then a second PCR, running about 6 to 11 cycles, was carried out with a sample-barcoded 5' primer and a J-beta primer mix. MiXCR was run by TCRdb on the 5' RACE reads, yielding one entry per CDR3 protein. The table records more than 1.4 million distinct CDR3 sequences, 35% to 45% of them present only once. The sequencing sample was made of blood. The receptors were sampled from a woman aged 18-29 years in good health.

V and J are TRBV28 and TRBJ1-6; possibly TRBD1 for D (5 bases). The V gene lost 2 bases and the J gene lost 6 bases, with 14 bases spanning the gap. CDR3 length: 16 residues. In germline, CDR1 is MDHEN, CDR2 SYDVKM. CDR3 sequence reads: CASSLRAGQGNSPLHF. CDR3 DNA: TGTGCCAGCAGTTTAAGGGCGGGGCAGGGTAATTCACCCCTCCACTTT.

The genes are TRBV3-1 and TRBJ2-7, with a tentative D call TRBD2 (6 bases). Germline V gene lookup returns CDR1 LGHDT and CDR2 YNNKEL (reference sequence). The CDR3 is 15 residues long. V was pared by 4 bases and J by 4 bases, with 17 bases between. The CDR3 nucleotides are TGTGCCAGCAGCCGTGGCTTGTCTAGCGCTTACGAGCAGTACTTC. It translates to CASSRGLSSAYEQYF.

The CDR3 DNA reads TGTGCCAGCAGTCCGGGACTCACAATTTCCGAGCAGTACTTC. Its protein product is CASSPGLTISEQYF. The chain carries TRBV12-3 or TRBV12-4 and TRBJ2-5, with a weak D call TRBD2 (6 bases). Judging by the DNA end, TRBJ2-7 fits better; the J call may be wrong. This CDR3 has 14 amino acids.

The J gene is TRBJ1-3, the V gene TRBV7-9, with D hard to call. CDR1 is SEHNR, CDR2 FQNEAQ, per germline (reference sequence). Trimming stripped 2 bases from V and 0 bases from J, with 8 bases between. The CDR3 runs to 15 residues. The CDR3 nucleotides read TGTGCCAGCAGCTTAAATATGAACTCTGGAAACACCATATATTTT. Translation: CASSLNMNSGNTIYF.

This clonotype came up a few times. The V gene is TRBV5-1, the J gene TRBJ2-3; TRBD2 matches at 10 bases. The CDR3 length is 17 residues. Germline CDR1 and CDR2: SGHRS and YFSETQ. V gave up 6 bases and J gave up 6 bases; unmatched junction bases: 16. DNA of the CDR3: TGCGCCAGCACCATCGAGGGTAGCGGGAGGTCCGGGGATACGCAGTATTTT. Its translation is CASTIEGSGRSGDTQYF.

The CDR3 DNA reads as TGTGCCAGCACCATAGGTGGATTCAATCAGCCCCAGCATTTT. It yields the protein CASTIGGFNQPQHF. V is TRBV6-6 and J is TRBJ1-5; D remains unclear. The germline V gene encodes CDR1 MNHNY and CDR2 SVGAGI (reference sequence). The CDR3 runs to 14 residues. The V end lost 7 bases, the J end lost 3 bases, and 13 bases lay between the germline ends.

This clonotype was picked up a small number of times. The V and J genes are TRBV20-1 and TRBJ1-1; D is ambiguous. From germline, CDR1 is DFQATT and CDR2 SNEGSKA (reference sequence). Trimming stripped 6 bases from V and 2 bases from J, with 7 bases between. The length of the CDR3 is 11 residues. The CDR3 sequence: CSAPLNTEAFF. The CDR3 bases are TGCAGTGCGCCTCTTAACACTGAAGCTTTCTTT.

This clonotype was recorded a few times. The gene calls are TRBV12-5 and TRBJ1-2; a possible D gene is TRBD1 (6 bases). CDR3 length: 13 residues. CDR1 and CDR2 from the germline V gene are LGHNT and FRNRAP. Trimming shortened V by 7 bases and J by 4 bases, and 13 bases separated the two germline ends. CDR3 loop: CASALTGSYGYTF. In DNA form, the CDR3 reads TGTGCTAGTGCCTTGACAGGATCCTATGGCTACACCTTC.

The chain combines TRBV12-3 or TRBV12-4 with TRBJ2-1; no firm D call. V was pared by 5 bases and J by 9 bases, with 14 bases between. The CDR3 contains 13 residues. The chain's CDR3 is CASSLEGNGEQFF. In DNA form, the CDR3 reads TGTGCCAGCAGTCTCGAAGGGAACGGTGAGCAGTTCTTC.

This clonotype was seen at least ten times. An end of the junction differs from the germline gene, which may be a read error. J is TRBJ2-7 and V is TRBV6-1; a weak D match, TRBD1 (6 bases). The length of the CDR3 is 13 residues. The germline CDR1 and CDR2 sequences are MNHNS and SASEGT. CDR3 region: CASSEDSSYEQYF. In DNA, the CDR3 is TGCGCCAGCAGCGAGGACAGCTCCTACGAGCAGTACTTC.

This clonotype has only one observation. The CDR3 is CASSKAGQGGNQPQHF. DNA for the CDR3: TGTGCCAGCAGCAAAGCGGGACAGGGTGGTAATCAGCCCCAGCATTTT. V is TRBV21-1 and J is TRBJ1-5; the table's D call of TRBD1 was not tested on the DNA. TRBV21-1 is a listed pseudogene. The CDR3 loop spans 16 amino acids.

This clonotype was counted only a few times. The rearrangement joins TRBV3-1 to TRBJ2-4; TRBD2 might be the D (6 bases). The CDR3 runs 16 residues. CDR1 LGHDT and CDR2 YNNKEL come from the germline V gene (reference sequence). V was trimmed by 4 bases and J by 10 bases, leaving 23 bases between them. The CDR3, as DNA: TGTGCCAGCAGCCGGACCGAACCGGGACTTATCCCTATTCAGTACTTC. Encoded protein: CASSRTEPGLIPIQYF.

The gene calls are TRBV24-1 and TRBJ1-2; TRBD1 matches 9 bases. The trim removed 4 bases at V and 6 bases at J, leaving 5 bases unmatched. Germline CDR1 is KGHDR and CDR2 is SFDVKD. The CDR3 consists of 14 residues. The chain's CDR3 is CATSEPGQGHGYTF. DNA of the CDR3: TGTGCCACCAGTGAACCGGGACAGGGCCATGGCTACACCTTC.

This clonotype was recorded a few times. This chain connects TRBV29-1 to TRBJ1-2; D is uncertain. Germline V gene sequence: CDR1 SQVTM, CDR2 ANQGSEA. V was shortened by 0 bases and J by 4 bases, with 9 bases between the two germline ends. The CDR3 runs 13 residues. The CDR3 sequence is CSVEEPYLYGYTF. In DNA, the CDR3 is TGCAGCGTTGAAGAGCCGTACCTCTATGGCTACACCTTC.

This chain uses TRBV28 with TRBJ2-4; D call uncertain. Trimming took 5 bases from V and 3 from J, leaving 14 bases between them. CDR1 is MDHEN, CDR2 SYDVKM, per germline. This CDR3 contains 15 residues. The DNA of the CDR3 is TGTGCCAGCAGTCCCCCGCTCGTCGGCAAAAACATTCAGTACTTC. Protein: CASSPPLVGKNIQYF.

This clonotype has ten or more counts. The rearrangement joins TRBV10-3 to TRBJ2-6; 7 bases agree with TRBD2. The ends lost 4 bases at V and 1 base at J; junction bases unmatched: 10. Looked up from germline, CDR1 is ENHRY and CDR2 is SYGVKD. The CDR3 runs 18 residues. The CDR3 nucleotides are TGTGCCATCAGTGCTCCATCGGGGGAGGGGTCTGGGGCCAACGTCCTGACTTTC. This encodes CAISAPSGEGSGANVLTF.

The rearrangement uses TRBV6-2 or TRBV6-3 and TRBJ2-1; 13 nucleotides agree with TRBD2. The CDR3 consists of 17 residues. V shed 2 bases, J shed 5 bases, and the junction held 6 bases outside the gene matches. Looked up from germline, CDR1 is MNHEY and CDR2 is SVGEGT. CDR3 sequence reads: CASSYTWTSGRDNEQFF. Written as DNA, the CDR3 is TGTGCCAGCAGTTACACCTGGACTAGCGGGAGAGACAATGAGCAGTTCTTC.

The V and J genes are TRBV21-1 and TRBJ2-5; the table's D call TRBD2 went unverified against the DNA. TRBV21-1 is noted as a pseudogene. This CDR3 has 18 residues. The CDR3 protein is CASSKNLAGDGTQETQYF. The CDR3 nucleotides are TGTGCCAGCAGCAAGAATCTAGCGGGTGACGGGACCCAAGAGACCCAGTACTTC.

The gene calls are TRBV4-2 and TRBJ2-7; no definite D call. Germline V gene lookup returns CDR1 LGHNA and CDR2 YNFKEQ. There are 13 residues in the CDR3. V was cut by 0 bases and J by 10 bases, with 13 bases left in between. This CDR3 is CASSQEILLDQYF. The CDR3 DNA is TGTGCCAGCAGCCAAGAAATTTTGTTGGACCAGTACTTC.

This clonotype was counted only a few times. At one boundary the junction diverges from the germline segment, which might be a read error. The rearrangement links TRBV5-1 to TRBJ2-7, with no clear D. Per germline, CDR1 SGHRS and CDR2 YFSETQ. This CDR3 is 12 amino acids long. CDR3 DNA: TGTGCCAGCAGCTTAGCAGTCAATGAGCAGTACTTC. It codes for CASSLAVNEQYF.

This sequence joins TRBV12-3 or TRBV12-4 and TRBJ1-2; the D gene is possibly TRBD1 (6 bases). V lost 5 bases and J lost 0, with 16 bases in between. The CDR3 length is 16 residues. CDR3 DNA: TGTGCCAGCAGTAGTTTCAGGGACAAAGCTAACTATGGCTACACCTTC. Translated, it gives CASSSFRDKANYGYTF.

The chain uses TRBV7-9 and TRBJ2-5; D call uncertain. Germline CDR1 is SEHNR and CDR2 is FQNEAQ (reference sequence). Trimming took 8 bases from V and 11 from J, leaving 15 bases between them. This CDR3 has 11 residues. The CDR3 sequence: CASGLSDEQYF. The CDR3 coding sequence is TGTGCCAGCGGCCTTTCCGATGAGCAGTACTTC.

DNA of the CDR3: TGTGCCACCAGCAGAAAAGACAGGGGGGCCTACAATGAGCAGTTCTTC. It is translated as CATSRKDRGAYNEQFF. The chain has TRBV15 and TRBJ2-1; TRBD1 matches at 9 bases. V trimming: 2 bases; J trimming: 2 bases; junction bases outside the gene matches: 4. Germline V CDR1 and CDR2: LNHNV, YYDKDF (reference sequence). This CDR3 spans 16 amino acids. The whole variable domain, remainder taken from reference TRBV15 and TRBJ2-1, is DAMVIQNPRYQVTQFGKPVTLSCSQTLNHNVMYWYQQKSSQAPKLLFHYYDKDFNNEADTPDNFQSRRPNTSFCFLDIRSPGLGDTAMYLCATSRKDRGAYNEQFFGPGTRLTVL.